These 26 T cell receptor beta chains share one sample of origin, sequenced in a study of shared clonotypes between healthy human individuals. Here immunoSEQ multiplex PCR was the method, and the copy in TCRdb shows in-frame clones only, minus some. The sample has approximately 2,000,000 clones; under 95% are singletons. The sequenced sample was naive CD4+ T cells from PBMCs. Subset given: CD45RA+ positively selected. These receptors were obtained from a man aged 18 to 30 in good health. Some clones in this sample may be carry-over from other donors' samples.

There are a few counts of this clone. This sample also contains other DNA sequences that code for the same CDR3. The V and J genes are TRBV7-3 and TRBJ1-1; D unresolved. The ends were cut back, 2 bases at V and 2 bases at J, with 9 bases in the middle. CDR3 length: 14 residues. Per germline, CDR1 SGHTA and CDR2 FQGTGA. CDR3 protein: CASSLAGVNTEAFF. The CDR3, as DNA: TGTGCCAGCAGCTTAGCGGGAGTCAACACTGAAGCTTTCTTT.

This sequence joins TRBV10-3 and TRBJ2-1; 16 nucleotides line up with TRBD2. Trimming took 6 bases from V and 2 from J; bases not matched to a gene: 16. Germline V gives CDR1 ENHRY, CDR2 SYGVKD. The CDR3 is 21 residues long. The CDR3 DNA sequence: TGTGCCATCAGCCCGGGACAGGGGGGACTAGCGGGAGGGCCAGCCTACAATGAGCAGTTCTTC. Translating gives CAISPGQGGLAGGPAYNEQFF.

The chain combines TRBV28 with TRBJ1-1, with D unclear. Between the trimmed V and J ends, which lost 5 bases and 1 base, there was a span of 11 bases. This CDR3 has 14 residues. Germline V gene data show CDR1 as MDHEN and CDR2 as SYDVKM. The CDR3 region has the DNA TGTGCCAGCAGTACACCGGACCCGAACACTGAAGCTTTCTTT. This codes for CASSTPDPNTEAFF.

About this clone: The sample contains more than one DNA sequence encoding this CDR3. The chain is built from TRBV7-9 and TRBJ1-1, with 9 bases fitting TRBD1. The CDR3 consists of 13 residues. Per germline, CDR1 SEHNR and CDR2 FQNEAQ (reference sequence). V was pared by 5 bases and J by 8 bases, with 6 bases of the junction left unmatched. CDR3 DNA sequence: TGTGCCAGCAGCCTCGGACAGGGGTTAGAAGCTTTCTTT. Protein sequence: CASSLGQGLEAFF.

This clone was found a few times. The chain couples TRBV18 to TRBJ1-5; D possibly corresponds to TRBD1 (5 bases). Trimming removed 6 bases from V and 5 bases from J, with 23 bases in between. This CDR3 is 17 amino acids long. Germline-derived CDR1 and CDR2 are KGHSH and LQKENI. Here the CDR3 DNA reads TGTGCCAGCTCGCGAGCCCCAGGACGCAGGGCAGATCAGCCCCAGCATTTT. Translation gives CASSRAPGRRADQPQHF.

The chain is built from TRBV1 and TRBJ2-7; the D call of TRBD2 is as the table states it, not checked on the DNA. TRBV1 is a known pseudogene. The CDR3 length is 15 residues. The CDR3 region has the DNA TGCACCAGCAGCCAATCTCCGCGGGAGCTCTACGAGCAGTACTTC. Its translation is CTSSQSPRELYEQYF.

The rearrangement links TRBV6-5 to TRBJ1-2; D is perhaps TRBD1 (5 bases). V was pared by 6 bases and J by 13 bases, with 21 bases between. The CDR3 loop spans 13 amino acids. Looked up from germline, CDR1 is MNHEY and CDR2 is SVGAGI. The CDR3 spells CASRLAYLTACTF. In nucleotides, the CDR3 is TGTGCCAGCAGACTAGCATACTTGACAGCTTGCACCTTC.

V is TRBV27 and J is TRBJ2-7; D is possibly TRBD1 or TRBD2 (5 bases each). The CDR3 is made up of 18 amino acids. Trimming left V 4 bases short and J 2 bases short, with 24 bases between. Looked up from germline, CDR1 is MNHEY and CDR2 is SMNVEV (reference sequence). The CDR3 DNA reads TGTGCCAGCAGTTCATACAACCGGTGGGACCAAACCCCCTACGAGCAGTACTTC. Protein: CASSSYNRWDQTPYEQYF.

The CDR3 here is CASSDGQGSAGEQYF. CDR3 in DNA: TGCGCCAGCAGCGACGGCCAGGGATCGGCGGGGGAGCAGTACTTC. J is TRBJ2-7 and V is TRBV5-1, with D perhaps matching TRBD2 (6 bases). Germline V lookup: CDR1 SGHRS, CDR2 YFSETQ. Between the trimmed V and J ends, which lost 4 bases and 7 bases, there was a span of 21 bases. The CDR3 consists of 15 residues.

The chain combines TRBV19 with TRBJ1-1, with 7 bases aligning to TRBD1. This CDR3 is 14 amino acids long. Germline assignment: CDR1 LNHDA and CDR2 SQIVND (reference sequence). V shed 5 bases and J 6 bases; nucleotides not matched to a gene: 9. The CDR3 sequence is CASSLKQGISEAFF. CDR3 bases: TGTGCCAGTAGTCTAAAACAGGGGATATCTGAAGCTTTCTTT.

The chain combines TRBV5-4 with TRBJ1-3, with a weak D call TRBD1 (6 bases). Germline CDR1 is SGHNT and CDR2 is YYREEE (reference sequence). The ends were cut back, 8 bases at V and 0 bases at J, with 9 bases in the middle. The CDR3 sequence is 13 residues long. CDR3 bases: TGTGCCAGTCCGGACAGCTCTGGAAACACCATATATTTT. Translation: CASPDSSGNTIYF.

V is TRBV7-2 and J is TRBJ2-1; 7 nucleotides agree with TRBD2. This CDR3 has 17 residues. Germline loops: CDR1 SGHTA, CDR2 FQGNSA. V was clipped by 2 bases and J by 8 bases; unmatched bases: 15. CDR3 amino acids: CASSLTSPGTSAHEQFF. The CDR3 DNA reads as TGTGCCAGCAGCTTAACCAGTCCGGGAACTAGCGCCCATGAGCAGTTCTTC. The complete variable domain, with remaining parts taken from reference TRBV7-2 and TRBJ2-1, reads GAGVSQSPSNKVTEKGKDVELRCDPISGHTALYWYRQSLGQGLEFLIYFQGNSAPDKSGLPSDRFSAERTGGSVSTLTIQRTQQEDSAVYLCASSLTSPGTSAHEQFFGPGTRLTVL.

The CDR3 DNA follows: TGTGCCAGCACATCTGTGGGTCGAAGCTCCTACGAGCAGTACTTC. Its translation: CASTSVGRSSYEQYF. This chain joins TRBV28 and TRBJ2-7, with D unresolved. The CDR3 runs to 15 residues. Deletions cut 7 bases from V and 0 bases from J, with 16 bases between. Germline loops: CDR1 MDHEN, CDR2 SYDVKM. Drawing the rest from reference TRBV28 and TRBJ2-7, the complete variable domain is DVKVTQSSRYLVKRTGEKVFLECVQDMDHENMFWYRQDPGLGLRLIYFSYDVKMKEKGDIPEGYSVSREKKERFSLILESASTNQTSMYLCASTSVGRSSYEQYFGPGTRLTVT.

The chain has TRBV29-1 and TRBJ2-5; the match to TRBD2 covers 12 bases. With 6 bases clipped from V and 4 bases from J, the junction kept 6 bases outside the gene matches. The CDR3 loop spans 14 amino acids. From germline, CDR1 is SQVTM and CDR2 ANQGSEA. The CDR3, as DNA: TGCAGCGTCCCTCGGACTAGCGGGGTAGAGACCCAGTACTTC. Translated, it gives CSVPRTSGVETQYF.

The sample holds one count of this clone. The rearrangement joins TRBV7-2 to TRBJ2-7; 8 bases fit TRBD2. V shed 5 bases, J shed 2 bases, and the junction held 11 bases outside the gene matches. Germline V gene data show CDR1 as SGHTA and CDR2 as FQGNSA. This CDR3 comprises 16 residues. The CDR3 loop is CASSSQTSVRAYEQYF. For the CDR3, the DNA is TGTGCCAGCAGCAGCCAGACTAGCGTGAGAGCCTACGAGCAGTACTTC.

This clone occurred once. Other nucleotide sequences from this sample produce the same CDR3. V usage is TRBV28 and J usage is TRBJ2-2; no clear D gene. V was shortened by 5 bases and J by 4 bases, with 5 bases between the two germline ends. The germline V gene has CDR1 MDHEN and CDR2 SYDVKM. The CDR3 has 12 residues. CDR3 sequence: CASSLTTGELFF. The CDR3 DNA sequence: TGTGCCAGCAGTCTCACCACCGGGGAGCTGTTTTTT. The variable domain in full, with the rest retrieved from reference TRBV28 and TRBJ2-2, is DVKVTQSSRYLVKRTGEKVFLECVQDMDHENMFWYRQDPGLGLRLIYFSYDVKMKEKGDIPEGYSVSREKKERFSLILESASTNQTSMYLCASSLTTGELFFGEGSRLTVL.

This clone has only one observation. V and J are TRBV11-1 and TRBJ2-5; D possibly corresponds to TRBD2 (5 bases). The germline gives CDR1 SGHAT, CDR2 FQDESV (reference sequence). The V end lost 5 bases, the J end lost 2 bases, and 12 bases lay between the germline ends. The CDR3 length is 14 residues. CDR3 in amino acids: CASSPTGWQETQYF. DNA for the CDR3: TGTGCCAGCAGCCCCACGGGGTGGCAAGAGACCCAGTACTTC.

This clone was picked up one time. This rearrangement joins TRBV6-5 to TRBJ2-1, with 12 bases lining up with TRBD2. There are 13 residues in the CDR3. V gave up 6 bases and J gave up 6 bases; unmatched junction bases: 0. Per the germline V gene, CDR1 is MNHEY and CDR2 is SVGAGI. The CDR3 reads CASRTSGGNEQFF. DNA for the CDR3: TGTGCCAGCAGGACTAGCGGGGGCAATGAGCAGTTCTTC.

Note on this clone: In the same sample, other DNA sequences code for this CDR3. The CDR3 sequence: CASSAGTTSYEQYF. The CDR3 coding sequence is TGTGCCAGCAGCGCCGGGACAACCTCCTACGAGCAGTACTTC. The chain is built from TRBV9 and TRBJ2-7; D may be TRBD1 (6 bases). This CDR3 is 14 amino acids long. The germline V gene encodes CDR1 SGDLS and CDR2 YYNGEE. Between the trimmed V and J ends, which lost 3 bases and 0 bases, there was a span of 10 bases.

J is TRBJ2-1 and V is TRBV27; tentatively, D is TRBD1 (6 bases). Germline assignment: CDR1 MNHEY and CDR2 SMNVEV (reference sequence). The CDR3 runs to 11 residues. V was shortened by 4 bases and J by 8 bases, with 6 bases between the two germline ends. DNA of the CDR3: TGTGCCAGCAGTTACAGGGATGAGCAGTTCTTC. Amino acids: CASSYRDEQFF.

This clone has just a few counts. The sample holds other DNA sequences that translate to the same CDR3. The V gene is TRBV9, the J gene TRBJ2-3, with no clear D. This CDR3 is 14 amino acids long. Germline V gene sequence: CDR1 SGDLS, CDR2 YYNGEE. V gave up 0 bases and J gave up 1 base, with 6 bases separating them. The CDR3 sequence is CASSVVGRTDTQYF. The CDR3, as DNA: TGTGCCAGCAGCGTAGTCGGACGCACAGATACGCAGTATTTT.

This clone was detected only once. The V and J genes are TRBV10-3 and TRBJ2-3; D is ambiguous. V lost 3 bases and J 2 bases, leaving 6 bases between the germline ends. This CDR3 is 13 amino acids long. Germline V CDR1 and CDR2: ENHRY, SYGVKD. CDR3 DNA: TGTGCCATCAGTGAACCCGCCACAGATACGCAGTATTTT. This codes for CAISEPATDTQYF.

The chain employs TRBV7-6 and TRBJ2-7, with TRBD2 identical over 10 bases. The junction had 4 bases not matched to a gene; V was cut back by 4 bases and J by 1 base. The germline gives CDR1 SGHVS, CDR2 FNYEAQ. CDR3 size: 15 residues. CDR3 amino acids: CASSSWTSGSYEQYF. In DNA form, the CDR3 reads TGTGCCAGCAGCTCATGGACTAGCGGTTCCTACGAGCAGTACTTC.

The rearrangement links TRBV5-1 to TRBJ1-1; D not resolved. Trimming cost V 6 bases and J 0 bases, with 12 bases left between them. The CDR3 covers 14 residues. Germline loops: CDR1 SGHRS, CDR2 YFSETQ. CDR3 residues: CASNVGTMNTEAFF. The DNA of the CDR3 is TGCGCCAGCAATGTGGGCACAATGAACACTGAAGCTTTCTTT. The full variable domain, in which reference TRBV5-1 and TRBJ1-1 provide the parts outside the CDR3, is KAGVTQTPRYLIKTRGQQVTLSCSPISGHRSVSWYQQTPGQGLQFLFEYFSETQRNKGNFPGRFSGRQFSNSRSEMNVSTLELGDSALYLCASNVGTMNTEAFFGQGTRLTVV.

The rearrangement links TRBV5-6 to TRBJ2-1; the match to TRBD2 covers 14 bases. The ends lost 4 bases at V and 5 bases at J; junction bases unmatched: 5. CDR1 is SGHDT and CDR2 is YYEEEE in the germline V gene. The CDR3 extends over 16 amino acids. The CDR3 sequence: CASSQRTSGRNNEQFF. Written as DNA, the CDR3 is TGTGCCAGCAGCCAGAGGACTAGCGGGAGGAACAATGAGCAGTTCTTC.

The chain joins TRBV28 to TRBJ2-3; D is undetermined. The CDR3 runs 13 residues. The V gene's germline CDR1 is MDHEN and CDR2 SYDVKM. V was cut by 1 base and J by 2 bases, with 4 bases left in between. CDR3 sequence (DNA): TGTGCCAGCAGTTTATCAGACACAGATACGCAGTATTTT. Its protein is CASSLSDTDTQYF.